Below are 20 T cell receptor beta chains sequenced from a single sample in a study of T cell responses to AZD1222 COVID-19 vaccine. The assay was immunoSEQ multiplex PCR, and TCRdb's table has in-frame clones only and misses some. This sample carries approximately 270,000 clones, 85% to 95% of them seen once, and the ten largest clones take less than 0.65%. The sequences come from peripheral blood, collected 28 days after the second AZD1222 dose. Receptors were obtained from an adult who received the AZD1222 COVID-19 vaccine.

The chain is built from TRBV2 and TRBJ1-3, with no clear D. V shed 6 bases and J shed 0 bases, with 15 bases lying between them. The CDR3 is 16 residues long. Germline CDR1 is SNHLY and CDR2 is FYNNEI. The CDR3, as DNA: TGTGCCAGCAGATATGCTCGTGGGAGCTCTGGAAACACCATATATTTT. Protein sequence: CASRYARGSSGNTIYF.

The chain employs TRBV2 and TRBJ2-3; D is ambiguous. The CDR3 has 13 amino acids. The V end was cut by 4 bases, the J end by 3 bases, with 8 bases between. Germline V gene sequence: CDR1 SNHLY, CDR2 FYNNEI. The chain's CDR3 is CASSARPTDTQYF. The DNA for the CDR3 is TGTGCCAGCAGTGCCCGCCCGACAGATACGCAGTATTTT. Using reference TRBV2 and TRBJ2-3 for the parts outside the CDR3, the full variable domain is EPEVTQTPSHQVTQMGQEVILRCVPISNHLYFYWYRQILGQKVEFLVSFYNNEISEKSEIFDDQFSVERPDGSNFTLKIRSTKLEDSAMYFCASSARPTDTQYFGPGTRLTVL.

This clone was counted once. The chain carries TRBV24-1 and TRBJ2-2; the D gene is possibly TRBD1 (6 bases). The V gene lost 5 bases and the J gene lost 4 bases, with 13 bases spanning the gap. In germline, CDR1 is KGHDR, CDR2 SFDVKD. The CDR3 loop spans 15 amino acids. The CDR3 sequence is CATSGGQPGTGELFF. CDR3 DNA sequence: TGTGCCACCAGTGGAGGACAGCCCGGCACCGGGGAGCTGTTTTTT.

This clone was found many times. The DNA of the CDR3 is TGTGCCAGCAGCCCGTCCGGGGGAAGAAATGAGCAGTTCTTC. Amino acid sequence: CASSPSGGRNEQFF. This chain links TRBV7-9 with TRBJ2-1; a weak D match, TRBD2 (6 bases). This CDR3 is built from 14 residues. Trimming stripped 5 bases from V and 7 bases from J, with 15 bases between. Germline V gives CDR1 SEHNR, CDR2 FQNEAQ (reference sequence).

This clone was seen just once. V gene TRBV29-1 combines with J gene TRBJ1-1; 8 bases are shared with TRBD1. The CDR3 length is 13 residues. Germline V gives CDR1 SQVTM, CDR2 ANQGSEA. The J segment lost 5 bases and the V segment lost 8 bases, leaving 10 bases of the junction unmatched. The CDR3 protein is CSYGQGSGTEAFF. CDR3 nucleotides: TGCAGCTATGGACAGGGTTCGGGAACTGAAGCTTTCTTT.

CDR3 in DNA: TGTGCCAGCAGCTTCCGGGACCCTCAGGACAGCTCTGGAAACACCATATATTTT. This gives the protein CASSFRDPQDSSGNTIYF. The chain is built from TRBV7-2 and TRBJ1-3; TRBD1 is a possible D gene (6 bases). The germline gives CDR1 SGHTA, CDR2 FQGNSA. The CDR3 is 18 residues long. The V gene lost 3 bases and the J gene lost 0 bases, with 18 bases spanning the gap.

The rearrangement joins TRBV10-3 to TRBJ1-3; D is uncertain. Trimming took 3 bases from V and 0 from J, leaving 3 bases between them. The CDR3 contains 13 residues. Germline CDR1 reads ENHRY; CDR2 reads SYGVKD. The CDR3 reads CAISDNSGNTIYF. CDR3 nucleotides: TGTGCCATCAGTGACAACTCTGGAAACACCATATATTTT.

This chain links TRBV4-1 with TRBJ2-1; 9 bases are a match to TRBD2. Germline CDR1 is MGHRA and CDR2 is YSYEKL. This CDR3 spans 17 amino acids. V shed 1 base, J shed 6 bases, and the junction held 10 bases outside the gene matches. DNA for the CDR3: TGCGCCAGCAGCCAAGTAGGGGCGGGAGGGCCGGTCAATGAGCAGTTCTTC. Translated, it gives CASSQVGAGGPVNEQFF.

Of note for this clone: At the DNA level, this CDR3 is encoded by other sequences in the same sample as well. V and J are TRBV28 and TRBJ1-5; no firm D call. This CDR3 contains 11 residues. CDR1 and CDR2 (germline): MDHEN, SYDVKM. The V gene lost 6 bases and the J gene lost 4 bases, with 4 bases spanning the gap. The CDR3 region has the DNA TGTGCCAGCAGCTTTAATCAGCCCCAGCATTTT. Its translation is CASSFNQPQHF.

This chain links TRBV20-1 with TRBJ2-2, with D perhaps TRBD1 (5 bases). There are 13 residues in the CDR3. CDR1 is DFQATT, CDR2 SNEGSKA, per germline (reference sequence). V lost 3 bases and J lost 6, with 11 bases in between. The CDR3 loop reads CSASGQGPGELFF. The DNA of the CDR3 is TGCAGTGCTAGTGGTCAGGGCCCCGGGGAGCTGTTTTTT.

This clone was detected once. Written as DNA, the CDR3 is TGCGCCAGCAGCTTGACTGACTCTGGAAACACCATATATTTT. Translation: CASSLTDSGNTIYF. This rearrangement joins TRBV5-1 to TRBJ1-3; D ambiguous. The V end lost 1 base, the J end lost 0 bases, and 5 bases lay between the germline ends. The CDR3 totals 14 residues. The germline V gene has CDR1 SGHRS and CDR2 YFSETQ.

The CDR3 nucleotides read TGTGCCAGCAGTGCTACCATCGGGGGAGGCGCCTACAATGAGCAGTTCTTC. Protein sequence: CASSATIGGGAYNEQFF. The chain couples TRBV2 to TRBJ2-1; D might be TRBD2 (6 bases). CDR3 length equals 17 residues. Trimming pared 4 bases from V and 2 bases from J, leaving 18 bases between. Looked up from germline, CDR1 is SNHLY and CDR2 is FYNNEI.

The chain has TRBV20-1 and TRBJ1-2; D is undetermined. This CDR3 has 11 residues. CDR1 and CDR2 (germline): DFQATT, SNEGSKA (reference sequence). The V end was cut by 2 bases, the J end by 4 bases, with 5 bases between. The CDR3 DNA is TGCAGTGCTAGACACACCTATGGCTACACCTTC. It specifies CSARHTYGYTF.

The rearrangement joins TRBV28 to TRBJ2-7; 12 bases are a match to TRBD1. The CDR3 is 15 residues long. In germline, CDR1 is MDHEN, CDR2 SYDVKM. With V trimmed by 6 bases and J by 6 bases, 9 bases remained unmatched. The CDR3 coding sequence is TGTGCCAGCAGCTCTGCCGGGACAGGGGGCCGCGAGCAGTACTTC. This translates into CASSSAGTGGREQYF.

The V gene is TRBV3-1 (or the pseudogene TRBV3-2), the J gene TRBJ1-1, with D possibly matching TRBD1 (6 bases). CDR1 is LGHDT, CDR2 YNNKEL, per germline (reference sequence). V lost 3 bases to trimming and J lost 4 bases, with 15 bases between them. This CDR3 spans 15 amino acids. The CDR3 here is CASSHEQGSGTEAFF. CDR3 DNA: TGTGCCAGCAGCCATGAACAGGGTTCCGGCACTGAAGCTTTCTTT.

In its sample, this clone was seen once. The rearrangement joins TRBV15 to TRBJ1-3; D is possibly TRBD1 (6 bases). Trimming left V 4 bases short and J 0 bases short, with 13 bases between. CDR3 length: 16 residues. Germline-derived CDR1 and CDR2 are LNHNV and YYDKDF (reference sequence). CDR3 protein: CATSTLQGFSGNTIYF. Written as DNA, the CDR3 is TGTGCCACCAGCACCTTACAGGGTTTCTCTGGAAACACCATATATTTT.

This chain links TRBV27 with TRBJ2-7; 7 nucleotides match TRBD1. This CDR3 is 15 amino acids long. After removal of 3 bases from V and 2 bases from J, the junction contained 7 bases not matched to a gene. The V gene's germline CDR1 is MNHEY and CDR2 SMNVEV (reference sequence). CDR3 DNA: TGTGCCAGCAGTTTGGCCGGGACAGAACCCTACGAGCAGTACTTC. It codes for CASSLAGTEPYEQYF.

This clone was seen only a few times. The gene calls are TRBV6-5 and TRBJ2-1; 10 positions match TRBD1. This CDR3 is built from 15 residues. Germline V lookup: CDR1 MNHEY, CDR2 SVGAGI. V shed 6 bases, J shed 8 bases, and the junction held 10 bases outside the gene matches. DNA of the CDR3: TGTGCCAGCAGCAAAAGCCGGGACAGGGGATATGAGCAGTTCTTC. Translation: CASSKSRDRGYEQFF.

The CDR3 loop reads CASSAGWGDGYTF. The CDR3 bases are TGTGCCAGCAGCGCGGGTTGGGGGGATGGCTACACCTTC. The J gene is TRBJ1-2, the V gene TRBV5-5; maybe TRBD1 (5 bases). This CDR3 is built from 13 residues. Trimming shortened V by 4 bases and J by 6 bases, and 13 bases separated the two germline ends. Looked up from germline, CDR1 is SGHKS and CDR2 is YYEKEE (reference sequence).

The CDR3 DNA reads TGTGCCAGCAGACCCCGACGTGAAAAACTGTTTTTT. The encoded protein is CASRPRREKLFF. The rearrangement uses TRBV28 and TRBJ1-4; D remains unclear. Germline V gene data show CDR1 as MDHEN and CDR2 as SYDVKM. Trimming took 6 bases from V and 7 from J, leaving 9 bases between them. The CDR3 runs to 12 residues.